The clone carrying this T cell receptor (beta chain) turned up a few times. Antigen: not known. Sequencing templates came from extracted RNA that was reverse transcribed into cDNA. Libraries were prepared by immunoSEQ multiplex PCR; TCRdb keeps only in-frame clonotypes and omits some of them. The data contain around 5,000 clones, about 60% of them seen just once; the ten biggest clones take up roughly 10%. Peripheral blood samples and lesional scalp punch biopsies were obtained from alopecia areata patients. The source of the sample is a study of CD8+ T cells in alopecia areata. As for the study in general: Treated patients were dosed with oral tofacitinib, taking 5 to 10 mg twice daily. Tofacitinib ran 6 to 18 months, followed by 6 months off drug. General study points: Besides other cells, scalp samples also yield sequences of resident alphabeta T cells from normal skin. Whereas mice showed it more clearly, TCR sharing across patients was murkier, possibly because of HLA.

V trimming: 6 bases; J trimming: 7 bases; junction bases outside the gene matches: 6. The CDR3 sequence is 13 residues long. Germline V gene data show CDR1 as LGHNA and CDR2 as YNFKEQ. This TCR derives from a human donor with alopecia areata. This sequence joins TRBV4-2 and TRBJ1-1; TRBD1 agrees at 9 bases. The material was skin, obtained at week 0. CDR3: CASRPGQGFEAFF. CDR3 bases: TGTGCCAGCAGACCGGGACAGGGTTTTGAAGCTTTCTTT.